These 5 T cell receptor beta chains were all obtained from the same sample, sequenced in a study of cytomegalovirus exposure and HLA in healthy donors. PCR amplification relied on 60 Vbeta primers (plus 13 Jbeta primers). Repertoires were generated with immunoSEQ multiplex PCR, while TCRdb's copy carries only in-frame clones and drops some. The table records about 120,000 clones, around 69% of them present only once. The sequenced material came from PBMCs. These receptors were obtained from a woman aged 35 to 49 in good health and CMV-seropositive.

This clone was detected a few times. The rearrangement links TRBV19 to TRBJ2-1; 8 nucleotides line up with TRBD2. V lost 6 bases, J lost 5 bases, and 9 bases stayed unmatched. Germline CDR1 LNHDA, CDR2 SQIVND (reference sequence). The CDR3 has 15 residues. Here the CDR3 DNA reads TGTGCCAGTAGCGGGCGACTAGCGTGGGACAATGAGCAGTTCTTC. This codes for CASSGRLAWDNEQFF.

This clone was counted once. The rearrangement joins TRBV4-2 to TRBJ2-5; D remains unclear. V was pared by 0 bases and J by 5 bases, with 7 bases between. The CDR3 sequence is 13 residues long. CDR1 is LGHNA and CDR2 is YNFKEQ in the germline V gene. The CDR3 DNA follows: TGTGCCAGCAGCCAAGATCCACTGGAGACCCAGTACTTC. Its protein product is CASSQDPLETQYF.

The V and J genes are TRBV30 and TRBJ1-4; the D is unclear. There are 15 residues in the CDR3. The ends were cut back, 4 bases at V and 1 base at J, with 13 bases in the middle. The germline V gene encodes CDR1 GTSNPN and CDR2 SVGIG (reference sequence). The CDR3 loop reads CAWKGRGGTNEKLFF. DNA for the CDR3: TGTGCCTGGAAGGGTCGGGGAGGAACTAATGAAAAACTGTTTTTT.

This clone appeared a single time. The chain uses TRBV19 and TRBJ2-4; TRBD1 matches at 10 bases. In germline, CDR1 is LNHDA, CDR2 SQIVND (reference sequence). The CDR3 length is 17 residues. The ends lost 5 bases at V and 3 bases at J; junction bases unmatched: 10. The CDR3 bases are TGTGCCAGTAGTCCAGGGCGGGACAGGGGAGGCAAAAACATTCAGTACTTC. Protein: CASSPGRDRGGKNIQYF.

V is TRBV9 and J is TRBJ1-6, with D possibly being TRBD1 (5 bases). The ends were cut back, 3 bases at V and 4 bases at J, with 8 bases in the middle. From germline, CDR1 is SGDLS and CDR2 YYNGEE. The CDR3 loop spans 14 amino acids. The CDR3 DNA reads TGTGCCAGCAGCGGAGACAGTTATAATTCACCCCTCCACTTT. Translation: CASSGDSYNSPLHF.